Reported below is one T cell receptor (beta chain). Antigen: not known. Sequencing used immunoSEQ multiplex PCR; TCRdb keeps in-frame clones, though not all of them. The sample has more than 300,000 clones, 88% seen once. Treatment indicated: some 20 received Ad26.COV2.S at low or high dose, single or two shots; 5 received placebo; per-sample allocation not given. Samples were taken on day 63 after the first vaccine or placebo injection. An adult aged 18-55 years in Boston served as the donor. The sample is drawn from a study of Ad26.COV2.S vaccination and SARS-CoV-2 variants. Study-wide context: Intramuscular Ad26.COV2.S doses were given once or twice, 56 days apart. Study results and limitations: Breadth of non-spike TCRs did not differ between vaccinees and placebo recipients.

The CDR3 extends over 15 amino acids. In germline, CDR1 is GTSNPN, CDR2 SVGIG (reference sequence). The germline V and J ends were trimmed by 1 base and 8 bases, with 20 bases remaining between them. The sample here was peripheral blood, taken in a trial of Ad26.COV2.S vaccine versus placebo. The clonotype originates from a person aged 18 to 65 who received the Ad26.COV2.S COVID-19 vaccine or a placebo. V is TRBV30 and J is TRBJ1-2; no clear D. CDR3 bases: TGTGCCTGGAGTGAAGCCGGAGACCTTATAGGGGGCTACACCTTC. Translating it yields CAWSEAGDLIGGYTF.